These 5 T cell receptor beta chains were all obtained from the same sample, sequenced in a study of shared clonotypes between healthy human individuals. Repertoires were generated with immunoSEQ multiplex PCR, while TCRdb's copy carries only in-frame clones and drops some. The repertoire holds 950,000 to 1,300,000 clones, with roughly 80% as singletons. The sample was memory CD4+ T cells sorted from blood. As to subset: CD45RA-negative fraction. All receptors come from a young man in good health.

The CDR3 is CASSDMIAVVHEQFF. The CDR3 DNA sequence: TGTGCCAGCAGTGATATGATAGCGGTTGTTCATGAGCAGTTCTTC. The V gene is TRBV2, the J gene TRBJ2-1; tentative D call: TRBD2 (6 bases). There are 15 residues in the CDR3. V was shortened by 3 bases and J by 8 bases, with 17 bases between the two germline ends. Germline V CDR1 and CDR2: SNHLY, FYNNEI.

Only a few counts were recorded for this clone. Here the CDR3 DNA reads TGTGCCAGCAGCCGGGACAGTGGAACTGAAGCTTTCTTT. Translating it yields CASSRDSGTEAFF. The gene calls are TRBV7-3 and TRBJ1-1; 7 positions agree with TRBD1. There are 13 residues in the CDR3. Germline CDR1 SGHTA, CDR2 FQGTGA. The V and J ends lost 5 bases and 5 bases, in that order; junction bases with no gene match: 5. Variable domain in full (rest from reference TRBV7-3 and TRBJ1-1): GAGVSQTPSNKVTEKGKYVELRCDPISGHTALYWYRQSLGQGPEFLIYFQGTGAADDSGLPNDRFFAVRPEGSVSTLKIQRTERGDSAVYLCASSRDSGTEAFFGQGTRLTVV.

This clone has at least ten counts. The V gene is TRBV29-1, the J gene TRBJ1-1; 9 nucleotides match TRBD1. V lost 7 bases, J lost 12 bases, and 9 bases stayed unmatched. Germline V gene lookup returns CDR1 SQVTM and CDR2 ANQGSEA. This CDR3 spans 11 amino acids. CDR3 sequence reads: CSAGGDRESFF. Here the CDR3 DNA reads TGCAGCGCTGGAGGGGACAGGGAATCTTTCTTT.

This clone was picked up a small number of times. This chain links TRBV27 with TRBJ2-7, with 11 positions matching TRBD2. The trim removed 5 bases at V and 1 base at J, leaving 7 bases unmatched. This CDR3 has 16 amino acids. Germline-derived CDR1 and CDR2 are MNHEY and SMNVEV (reference sequence). CDR3 region: CASSAGTSGLSYEQYF. The CDR3 DNA reads TGTGCCAGCAGTGCAGGGACTAGCGGACTTTCCTACGAGCAGTACTTC.

This clone was counted many times. The CDR3 DNA follows: TGTGCCAGCAGTTTCCTTCCGGGACAGGGGGCGATGAGTTCCAATGAGCAGTTCTTC. Amino acid sequence: CASSFLPGQGAMSSNEQFF. This chain joins TRBV28 and TRBJ2-1; 12 positions agree with TRBD1. The CDR3 has 19 residues. CDR1 is MDHEN, CDR2 SYDVKM, per germline. The ends lost 3 bases at V and 6 bases at J; junction bases unmatched: 15. Filled out from reference TRBV28 and TRBJ2-1, the complete variable domain reads DVKVTQSSRYLVKRTGEKVFLECVQDMDHENMFWYRQDPGLGLRLIYFSYDVKMKEKGDIPEGYSVSREKKERFSLILESASTNQTSMYLCASSFLPGQGAMSSNEQFFGPGTRLTVL.